The clone carrying this T cell receptor beta chain was found many times. The antigen remains unidentified. Germline V gene data show CDR1 as MNHNS and CDR2 as SASEGT. Trimming took off 6 bases at V and 3 bases at J, with 17 bases between the two ends. CDR3 length: 15 amino acids. TCRalpha and TCRbeta libraries used 5'RACE with constant-segment primers and UMIs. TCRdb analysed the 5' RACE reads with MiXCR anew, one entry per CDR3 protein. The repertoire has some 450,000 distinct CDR3 sequences, roughly 20% of them found once; the top ten carry roughly 8.4%. This sample was taken from a study of T-cell memory formation after mild COVID-19. General observations from the study: The study found balanced CD4/CD8 in clones contracting day 15 to 85 and a CD4+ lean in later expanders. Shrinking CD4+ clones were chiefly CM and EM; CD8+ ones were chiefly EMRA. Some responding clones appeared in pre-infection memory, suggesting cross-reactive memory joined.

The source is an adult woman who had mild COVID-19 (a few samples of this study predate the infection). Cell type and time point are not known. This chain joins TRBV6-1 and TRBJ1-1; D may be TRBD1 (5 bases). The specimen was PBMCs or a T cell subset sorted from them (not recorded which). In DNA, the CDR3 is TGTGCCAGCAGGGTACTTCAGGGAATGGACACTGAAGCTTTCTTT. It yields the protein CASRVLQGMDTEAFF.